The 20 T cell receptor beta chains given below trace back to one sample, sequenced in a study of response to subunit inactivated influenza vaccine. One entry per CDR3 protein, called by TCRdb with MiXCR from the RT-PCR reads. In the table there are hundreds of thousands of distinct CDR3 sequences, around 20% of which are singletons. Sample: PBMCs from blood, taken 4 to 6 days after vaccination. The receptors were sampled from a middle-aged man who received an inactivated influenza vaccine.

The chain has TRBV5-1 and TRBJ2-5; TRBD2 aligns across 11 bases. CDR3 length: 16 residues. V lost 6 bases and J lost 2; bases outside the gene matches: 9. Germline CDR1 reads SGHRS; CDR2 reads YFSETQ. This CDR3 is CASTRLAGFAQETQYF. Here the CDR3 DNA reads TGCGCCAGCACCCGACTAGCGGGGTTCGCACAAGAGACCCAGTACTTC. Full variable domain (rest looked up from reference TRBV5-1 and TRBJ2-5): KAGVTQTPRYLIKTRGQQVTLSCSPISGHRSVSWYQQTPGQGLQFLFEYFSETQRNKGNFPGRFSGRQFSNSRSEMNVSTLELGDSALYLCASTRLAGFAQETQYFGPGTRLLVL.

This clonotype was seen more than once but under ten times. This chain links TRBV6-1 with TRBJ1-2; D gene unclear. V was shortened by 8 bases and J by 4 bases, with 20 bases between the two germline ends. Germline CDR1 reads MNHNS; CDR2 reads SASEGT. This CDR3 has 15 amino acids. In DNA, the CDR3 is TGTGCCAGCCAATCAACCCCCACTCTCTCCTATGGCTACACCTTC. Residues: CASQSTPTLSYGYTF.

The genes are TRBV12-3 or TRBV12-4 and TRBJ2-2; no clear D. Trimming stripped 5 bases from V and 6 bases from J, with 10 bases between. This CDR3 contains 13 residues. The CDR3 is CASSTALSGELFF. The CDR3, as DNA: TGTGCCAGCAGTACGGCCCTGTCCGGGGAGCTGTTTTTT.

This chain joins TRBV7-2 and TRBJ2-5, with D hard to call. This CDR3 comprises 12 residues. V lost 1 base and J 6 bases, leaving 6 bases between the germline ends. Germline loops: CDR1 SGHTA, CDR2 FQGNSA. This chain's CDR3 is CASSLGIQTQYF. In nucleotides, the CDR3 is TGTGCCAGCAGCTTAGGGATACAGACCCAGTACTTC.

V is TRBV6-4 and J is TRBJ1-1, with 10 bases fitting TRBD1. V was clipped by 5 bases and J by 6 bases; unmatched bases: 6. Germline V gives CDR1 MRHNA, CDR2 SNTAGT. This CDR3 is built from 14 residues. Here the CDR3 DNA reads TGTGCCAGCAGTAGCCGGACAGGGGGGGCTGAAGCTTTCTTT. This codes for CASSSRTGGAEAFF.

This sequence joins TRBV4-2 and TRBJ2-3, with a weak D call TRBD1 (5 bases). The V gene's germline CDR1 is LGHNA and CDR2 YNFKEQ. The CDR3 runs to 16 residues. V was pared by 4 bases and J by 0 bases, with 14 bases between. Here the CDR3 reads CASSLIGAASTDTQYF. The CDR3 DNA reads TGTGCCAGCAGCCTCATAGGGGCGGCTAGCACAGATACGCAGTATTTT.

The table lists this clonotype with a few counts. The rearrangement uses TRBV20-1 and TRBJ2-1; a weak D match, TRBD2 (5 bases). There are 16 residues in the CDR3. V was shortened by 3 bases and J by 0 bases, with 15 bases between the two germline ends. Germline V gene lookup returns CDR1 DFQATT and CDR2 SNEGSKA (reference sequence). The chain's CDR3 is CSAREDEGSSYNEQFF. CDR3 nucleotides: TGCAGTGCTAGGGAGGATGAGGGAAGCTCCTACAATGAGCAGTTCTTC.

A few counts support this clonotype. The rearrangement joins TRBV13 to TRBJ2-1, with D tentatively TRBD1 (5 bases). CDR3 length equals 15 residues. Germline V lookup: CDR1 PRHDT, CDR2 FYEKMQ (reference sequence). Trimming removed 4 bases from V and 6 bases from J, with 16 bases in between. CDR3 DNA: TGTGCCAGCAGCTCGTCCGTCGTGGGGCTCAATGAGCAGTTCTTC. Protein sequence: CASSSSVVGLNEQFF.

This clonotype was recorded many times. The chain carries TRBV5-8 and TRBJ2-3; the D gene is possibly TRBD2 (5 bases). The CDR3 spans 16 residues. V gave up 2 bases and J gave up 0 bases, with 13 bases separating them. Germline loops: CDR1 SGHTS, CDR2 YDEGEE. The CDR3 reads CASSFSPGKSTDTQYF. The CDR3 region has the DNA TGTGCCAGCAGCTTCTCCCCCGGGAAGAGCACAGATACGCAGTATTTT.

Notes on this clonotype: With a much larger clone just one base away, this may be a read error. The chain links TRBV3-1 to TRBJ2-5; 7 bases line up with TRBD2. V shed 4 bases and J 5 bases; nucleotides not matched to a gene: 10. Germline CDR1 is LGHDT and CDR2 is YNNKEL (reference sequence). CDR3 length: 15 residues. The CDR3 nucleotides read TGTGCCAGCAGCCCTCTAGCGGTGGGACGTGAGACCCAGTACTTC. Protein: CASSPLAVGRETQYF.

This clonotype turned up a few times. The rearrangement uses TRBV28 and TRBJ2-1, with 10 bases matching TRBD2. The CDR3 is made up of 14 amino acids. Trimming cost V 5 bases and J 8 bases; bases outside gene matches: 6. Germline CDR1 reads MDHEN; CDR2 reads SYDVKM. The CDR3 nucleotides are TGTGCCAGCAGTAATGGACTAGCGGACGATGAGCAGTTCTTC. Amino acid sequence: CASSNGLADDEQFF.

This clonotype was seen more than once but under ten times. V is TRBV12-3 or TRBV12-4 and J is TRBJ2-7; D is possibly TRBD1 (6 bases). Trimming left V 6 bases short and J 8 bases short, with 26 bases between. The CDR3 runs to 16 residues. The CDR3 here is CASSQTTGRAWKKQYF. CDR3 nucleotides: TGTGCCAGCAGCCAAACAACAGGGCGGGCCTGGAAGAAGCAGTACTTC.

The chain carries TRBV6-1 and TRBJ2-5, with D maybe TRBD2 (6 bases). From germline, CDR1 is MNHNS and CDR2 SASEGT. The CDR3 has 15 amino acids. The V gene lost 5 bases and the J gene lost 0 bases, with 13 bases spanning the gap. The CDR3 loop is CASSRGGMYQETQYF. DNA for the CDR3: TGTGCCAGCAGTCGGGGCGGGATGTACCAAGAGACCCAGTACTTC.

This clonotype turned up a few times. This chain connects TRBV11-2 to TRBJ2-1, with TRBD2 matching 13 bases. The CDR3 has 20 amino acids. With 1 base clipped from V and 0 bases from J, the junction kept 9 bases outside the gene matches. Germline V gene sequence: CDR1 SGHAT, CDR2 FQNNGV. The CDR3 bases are TGTGCCAGCAGCTTAGTGTCCGGGACTAGCGGGGCTAGCTCCTACAATGAGCAGTTCTTC. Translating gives CASSLVSGTSGASSYNEQFF.

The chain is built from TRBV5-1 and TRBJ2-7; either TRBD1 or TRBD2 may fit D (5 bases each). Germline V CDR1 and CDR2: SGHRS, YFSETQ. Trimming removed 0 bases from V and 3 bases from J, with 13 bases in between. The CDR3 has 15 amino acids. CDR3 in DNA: TGCGCCAGCAGCTTGGCCAAGGGGACGAGCTACGAGCAGTACTTC. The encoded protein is CASSLAKGTSYEQYF.

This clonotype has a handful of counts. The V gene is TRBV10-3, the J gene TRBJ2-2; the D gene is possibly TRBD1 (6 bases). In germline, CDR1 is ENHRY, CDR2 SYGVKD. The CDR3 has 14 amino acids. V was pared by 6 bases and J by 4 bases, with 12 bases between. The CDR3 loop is CAIRQADSTGELFF. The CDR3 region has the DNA TGTGCCATCAGGCAAGCGGACAGCACCGGGGAGCTGTTTTTT.

Here the CDR3 DNA reads TGCAGTGCTAGGGCTGCCGGGACATTTGGCGGCTACACCTTC. It translates to CSARAAGTFGGYTF. The chain joins TRBV20-1 to TRBJ1-2; perhaps TRBD1 as D (6 bases). The CDR3 runs to 14 residues. Germline CDR1 is DFQATT and CDR2 is SNEGSKA (reference sequence). The V gene lost 3 bases and the J gene lost 8 bases, with 19 bases spanning the gap.

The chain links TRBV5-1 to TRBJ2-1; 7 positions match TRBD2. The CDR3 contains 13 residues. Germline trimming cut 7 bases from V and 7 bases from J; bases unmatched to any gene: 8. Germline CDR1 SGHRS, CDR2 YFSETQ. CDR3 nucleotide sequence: TGCGCCAGCGGGATCCTAGCGGAGAATGAGCAGTTCTTC. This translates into CASGILAENEQFF.

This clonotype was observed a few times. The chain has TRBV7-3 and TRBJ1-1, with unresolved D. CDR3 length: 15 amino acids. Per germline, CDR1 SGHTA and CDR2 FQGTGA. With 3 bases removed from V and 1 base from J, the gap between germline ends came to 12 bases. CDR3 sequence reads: CASSLSGRENTEAFF. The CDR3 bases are TGTGCCAGCAGCTTGTCTGGTCGGGAGAACACTGAAGCTTTCTTT. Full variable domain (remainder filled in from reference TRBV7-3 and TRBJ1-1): GAGVSQTPSNKVTEKGKYVELRCDPISGHTALYWYRQSLGQGPEFLIYFQGTGAADDSGLPNDRFFAVRPEGSVSTLKIQRTERGDSAVYLCASSLSGRENTEAFFGQGTRLTVV.

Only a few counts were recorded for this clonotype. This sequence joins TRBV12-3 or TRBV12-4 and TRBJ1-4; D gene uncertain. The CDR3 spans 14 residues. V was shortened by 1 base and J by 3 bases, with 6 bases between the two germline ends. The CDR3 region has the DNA TGTGCCAGCAGTTTAGGCGTACCTAATGAAAAACTGTTTTTT. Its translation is CASSLGVPNEKLFF.